This T cell receptor beta chain was observed in a study of neoadjuvant nivolumab and ipilimumab in lung cancer. Study results and limitations: Higher pretherapy blood TCR richness went with higher resected-tumor richness. Compared with tumor-adjacent uninvolved lung, resected tumors showed greater richness and clonality.

To note about this clone: Its cognate antigen is unknown.

Profiling relied on immunoSEQ multiplex PCR, and the TCRdb table lists in-frame clones only, not all of them. The profile shows some 30,000 clones, roughly nine tenths of them singletons. From germline, CDR1 is SGHRS and CDR2 YFSETQ. This CDR3 region has 14 residues. The V end lost 0 bases, the J end lost 5 bases, and 11 bases lay between the germline ends. This rearrangement joins TRBV5-1 to TRBJ2-5, with D possibly being TRBD1 (5 bases). Sequenced material: peripheral blood, taken after neoadjuvant nivolumab, alone or with ipilimumab, at or shortly before surgery. This TCR came from an adult with non-small cell lung cancer. CDR3 region: CASSLGSGRETQYF. CDR3 sequence (DNA): TGCGCCAGCAGCTTGGGGTCAGGGCGGGAGACCCAGTACTTC.